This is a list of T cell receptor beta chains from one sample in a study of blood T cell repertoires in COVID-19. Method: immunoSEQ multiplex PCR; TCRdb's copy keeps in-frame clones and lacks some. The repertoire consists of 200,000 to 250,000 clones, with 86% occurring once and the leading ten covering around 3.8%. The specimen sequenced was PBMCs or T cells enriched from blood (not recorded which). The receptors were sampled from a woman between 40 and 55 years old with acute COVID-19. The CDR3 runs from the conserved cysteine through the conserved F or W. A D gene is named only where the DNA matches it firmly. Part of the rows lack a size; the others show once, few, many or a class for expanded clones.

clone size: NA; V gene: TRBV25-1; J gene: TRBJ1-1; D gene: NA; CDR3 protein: CASSPQGWTEAFF; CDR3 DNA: TGTGCCAGCAGTCCTCAGGGATGGACTGAAGCTTTCTTT
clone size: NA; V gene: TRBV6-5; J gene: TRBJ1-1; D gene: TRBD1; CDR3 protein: CASRSGTGGFGAFF; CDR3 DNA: TGTGCCAGTCGATCCGGGACAGGGGGCTTTGGGGCTTTCTTT
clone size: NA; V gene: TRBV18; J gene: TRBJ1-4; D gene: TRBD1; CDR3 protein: CASSPPWGQGDEKLFF; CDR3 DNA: TGTGCCAGCTCACCACCTTGGGGACAGGGGGATGAAAAACTGTTTTTT
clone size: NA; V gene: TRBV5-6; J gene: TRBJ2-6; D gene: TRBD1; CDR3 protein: CASNQDRTGNARGANVLTF; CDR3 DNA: TGTGCCAGCAACCAAGATAGGACAGGAAATGCGAGAGGGGCCAACGTCCTGACTTTC
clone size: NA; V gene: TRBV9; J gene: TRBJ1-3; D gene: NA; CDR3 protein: CASSYDGSSGNTIYF; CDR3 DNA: TGTGCCAGCAGCTACGACGGGAGCTCTGGAAACACCATATATTTT
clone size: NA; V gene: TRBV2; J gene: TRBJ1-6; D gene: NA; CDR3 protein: CASREKPPLHF; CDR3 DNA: TGTGCCAGCAGGGAGAAGCCACCCCTCCACTTT
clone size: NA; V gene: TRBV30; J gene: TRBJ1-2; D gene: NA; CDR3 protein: CAWSRQGHGYTF; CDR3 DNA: TGTGCCTGGAGTAGGCAGGGGCATGGCTACACCTTC
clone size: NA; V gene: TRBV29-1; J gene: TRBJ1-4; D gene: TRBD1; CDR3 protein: CSVDGTGSNEKLFF; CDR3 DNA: TGCAGCGTTGACGGGACAGGGTCGAATGAAAAACTGTTTTTT
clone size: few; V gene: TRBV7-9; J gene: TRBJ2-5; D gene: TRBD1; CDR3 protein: CASSHPLGTGEETQYF; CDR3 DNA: TGTGCCAGCAGCCACCCCCTAGGGACAGGGGAAGAGACCCAGTACTTC
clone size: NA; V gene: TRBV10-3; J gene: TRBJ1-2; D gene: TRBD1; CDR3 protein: CAISSDREDYGYTF; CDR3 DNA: TGTGCCATCAGTTCAGACAGGGAGGACTATGGCTACACCTTC
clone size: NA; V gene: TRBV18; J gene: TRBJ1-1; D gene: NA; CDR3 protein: CASSPGGARANTEAFF; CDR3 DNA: TGTGCCAGCTCACCCGGAGGGGCGAGAGCGAACACTGAAGCTTTCTTT
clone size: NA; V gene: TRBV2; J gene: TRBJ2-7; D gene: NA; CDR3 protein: CASRRSYLYEQYF; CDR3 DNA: TGTGCCAGCAGAAGAAGCTACCTCTACGAGCAGTACTTC
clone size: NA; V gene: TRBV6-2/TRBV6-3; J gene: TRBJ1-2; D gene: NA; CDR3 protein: CASSYTVAHGYTF; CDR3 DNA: TGTGCCAGCAGTTACACAGTCGCGCATGGCTACACCTTC
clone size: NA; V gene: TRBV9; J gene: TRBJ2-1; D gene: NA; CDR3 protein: CASSVDRGEQFF; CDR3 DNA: TGTGCCAGCAGCGTAGATCGCGGTGAGCAGTTCTTC
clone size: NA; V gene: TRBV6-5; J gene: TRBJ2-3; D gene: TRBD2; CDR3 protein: CASSYGLAGDTDTQYF; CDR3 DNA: TGTGCCAGCAGTTACGGACTAGCGGGGGACACAGATACGCAGTATTTT
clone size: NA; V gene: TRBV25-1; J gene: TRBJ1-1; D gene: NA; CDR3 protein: CASSRGGDLFPEAFF; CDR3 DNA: TGTGCCAGCAGCCGAGGGGGGGATCTATTCCCTGAAGCTTTCTTT
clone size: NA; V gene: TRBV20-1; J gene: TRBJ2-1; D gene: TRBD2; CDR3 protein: CSASMTSGAYNEQFF; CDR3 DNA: TGCAGTGCTAGTATGACTAGCGGGGCCTACAATGAGCAGTTCTTC
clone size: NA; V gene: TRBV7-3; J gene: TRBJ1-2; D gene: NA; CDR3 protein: CASSPDSDYGYTF; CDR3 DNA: TGTGCCAGCAGCCCAGACAGCGACTATGGCTACACCTTC
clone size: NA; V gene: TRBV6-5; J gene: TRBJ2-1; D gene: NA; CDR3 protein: CASSPGWNEQFF; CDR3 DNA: TGTGCCAGCAGCCCAGGTTGGAATGAGCAGTTCTTC
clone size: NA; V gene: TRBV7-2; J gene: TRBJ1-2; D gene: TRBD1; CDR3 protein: CASSLPSGTGYGYTF; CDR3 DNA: TGTGCCAGCAGCCTCCCATCCGGGACAGGCTATGGCTACACCTTC
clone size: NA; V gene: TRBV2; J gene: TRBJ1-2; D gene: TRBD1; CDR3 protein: CASGRGLYGYTF; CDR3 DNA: TGTGCCAGCGGCAGGGGGCTCTATGGCTACACCTTC
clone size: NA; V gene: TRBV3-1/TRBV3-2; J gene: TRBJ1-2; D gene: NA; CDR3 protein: CASSQDRGQDYGYTF; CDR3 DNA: TGTGCCAGCAGCCAAGACCGTGGTCAGGACTATGGCTACACCTTC
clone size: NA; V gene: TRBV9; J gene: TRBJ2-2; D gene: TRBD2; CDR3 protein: CASSVGTSGASGGELFF; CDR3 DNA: TGTGCCAGCAGCGTGGGGACTAGCGGGGCCTCCGGAGGGGAGCTGTTTTTT
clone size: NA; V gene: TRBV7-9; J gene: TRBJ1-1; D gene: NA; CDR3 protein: CASRRQENTEAFF; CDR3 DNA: TGTGCCAGCCGCCGACAGGAAAACACTGAAGCTTTCTTT
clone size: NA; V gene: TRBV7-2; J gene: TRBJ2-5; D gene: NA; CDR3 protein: CASRGPGGQETQYF; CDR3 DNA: TGTGCCAGCAGGGGGCCAGGGGGGCAAGAGACCCAGTACTTC